This is a list of T cell receptor beta chains from one sample in a study of response to subunit inactivated influenza vaccine. MiXCR, run by TCRdb on the RT-PCR reads, gives a single entry per CDR3 protein. The table lists over 400,000 distinct CDR3 sequences, roughly 13% of them singletons. The material sequenced was PBMCs from blood, taken roughly 46 days after vaccination. Receptors originate from a man in his fifties who received an inactivated influenza vaccine. Each CDR3 is given with its conserved first and last residue. A D gene is named only where the DNA matches it firmly. Clone size is given for some rows only: seen once, a few or many times, or a class if the clone is expanded.

D: .; V: TRBV20-1; size: few; J: TRBJ2-7; CDR3: CSATAGVPDYEQYF; DNA: TGCAGTGCGACAGCCGGGGTCCCAGACTACGAGCAGTACTTC
D: TRBD1; V: TRBV3-1; size: .; J: TRBJ1-5; CDR3: CASSQGQGSQPQHF; DNA: TGTGCCAGCAGCCAAGGACAGGGGAGTCAGCCCCAGCATTTT
D: .; V: TRBV7-2; size: few; J: TRBJ1-6; CDR3: CASSPQTDNSPLHF; DNA: TGTGCCAGCAGCCCTCAGACGGATAATTCACCCCTCCACTTT
D: .; V: TRBV28; size: once; J: TRBJ2-7; CDR3: CASATPTYEQYF; DNA: TGTGCCAGCGCGACCCCTACCTACGAGCAGTACTTC
D: .; V: TRBV20-1; size: few; J: TRBJ2-2; CDR3: CSARDGRRGTGELFF; DNA: TGCAGTGCTAGAGATGGCCGGCGGGGCACCGGGGAGCTGTTTTTT
D: .; V: TRBV15; size: few; J: TRBJ1-4; CDR3: CATSRASGKGEKLFF; DNA: TGTGCCACCAGCAGAGCGTCAGGGAAAGGAGAAAAACTGTTTTTT
D: TRBD2; V: TRBV29-1; size: .; J: TRBJ2-3; CDR3: CSGETSGRAGDTQYF; DNA: TGCAGCGGAGAAACTAGCGGGAGGGCCGGAGATACGCAGTATTTT
D: .; V: TRBV6-1; size: few; J: TRBJ2-1; CDR3: CASGVQGGLYNEQFF; DNA: TGTGCCAGCGGCGTACAAGGGGGGCTCTACAATGAGCAGTTCTTC
D: .; V: TRBV29-1; size: .; J: TRBJ1-5; CDR3: CSVAGPNQPQHF; DNA: TGCAGCGTTGCAGGACCCAATCAGCCCCAGCATTTT
D: .; V: TRBV30; size: .; J: TRBJ1-1; CDR3: CAWSTGVNTEAFF; DNA: TGTGCCTGGTCAACTGGGGTGAACACTGAAGCTTTCTTT
D: .; V: TRBV4-2; size: few; J: TRBJ1-2; CDR3: CASSQETVKSNYGYTF; DNA: TGTGCCAGCAGCCAAGAGACGGTTAAATCTAACTATGGCTACACCTTC